Below, 21 T cell receptor beta chains from the same sample are listed, as sequenced in a study of control samples from healthy donors and cancer patients. The assay was immunoSEQ multiplex PCR, and TCRdb's table has in-frame clones only and misses some. This sample carries about 170,000 clones, around 93% of them seen once, and the ten largest clones take 4.1%. Sequenced sample: blood. Source of these receptors: a woman aged 60-75 years in good health.

On this clone itself: The sample holds other DNA sequences that translate to the same CDR3. J is TRBJ1-6 and V is TRBV14; D remains ambiguous. CDR3 length equals 15 residues. Germline assignment: CDR1 SGHDN and CDR2 FVKESK. Trimming removed 1 base at V and 0 bases at J, with 4 bases between. The CDR3 DNA reads as TGTGCCAGCAGCCAAGGAAGCTCCTATAATTCACCCCTCCACTTT. This translates into CASSQGSSYNSPLHF. Variable domain in full (rest from reference TRBV14 and TRBJ1-6): EAGVTQFPSHSVIEKGQTVTLRCDPISGHDNLYWYRRVMGKEIKFLLHFVKESKQDESGMPNNRFLAERTGGTYSTLKVQPAELEDSGVYFCASSQGSSYNSPLHFGNGTRLTVT.

The rearrangement joins TRBV12-5 to TRBJ2-3; 7 nucleotides line up with TRBD1. CDR1 is LGHNT and CDR2 is FRNRAP in the germline V gene. Losses at the gene ends were 4 bases for V and 4 bases for J; bases not matched to a gene: 2. The CDR3 has 13 amino acids. This CDR3 reads CASGSTGADTQYF. The DNA for the CDR3 is TGTGCTAGTGGTTCCACAGGGGCAGATACGCAGTATTTT.

This clone has just one count. The chain recombines TRBV11-2 with TRBJ2-7; possibly TRBD1 for D (6 bases). This CDR3 is 17 amino acids long. With 5 bases removed from V and 1 base from J, the gap between germline ends came to 21 bases. Germline CDR1 SGHAT, CDR2 FQNNGV. CDR3 coding DNA: TGTGCCAGCAGCCCCGCGGTGGGCCAACAGGGTTCCTACGAGCAGTACTTC. Protein sequence: CASSPAVGQQGSYEQYF.

This sequence joins TRBV19 and TRBJ2-7; D is tentatively TRBD1 or TRBD2 (5 bases each). Between the trimmed V and J ends, which lost 1 base and 3 bases, there was a span of 13 bases. Germline V CDR1 and CDR2: LNHDA, SQIVND (reference sequence). CDR3 size: 15 residues. The CDR3 loop reads CASSIGQPGFYEQYF. CDR3 coding DNA: TGTGCCAGTAGTATAGGACAGCCGGGGTTCTACGAGCAGTACTTC.

The chain links TRBV18 to TRBJ2-2; 9 bases agree with TRBD1. The ends lost 6 bases at V and 5 bases at J; junction bases unmatched: 1. CDR3 length: 13 residues. CDR1 and CDR2 from the germline V gene are KGHSH and LQKENI. The CDR3 reads CASSTGGTGELFF. CDR3 nucleotide sequence: TGTGCCAGCTCGACAGGGGGTACCGGGGAGCTGTTTTTT.

The rearrangement joins TRBV5-4 to TRBJ1-4; 9 bases line up with TRBD1. Germline trimming cut 4 bases from V and 7 bases from J; bases unmatched to any gene: 5. Germline values: CDR1 SGHNT, CDR2 YYREEE (reference sequence). CDR3 length: 14 residues. Written as DNA, the CDR3 is TGTGCCAGCAGCGTCGGACAGGGGACTGAAAAACTGTTTTTT. This gives the protein CASSVGQGTEKLFF.

J is TRBJ1-5 and V is TRBV18, with 9 bases matching TRBD1. CDR3 length: 16 residues. With 2 bases clipped from V and 6 bases from J, the junction kept 8 bases outside the gene matches. Germline V CDR1 and CDR2: KGHSH, LQKENI. CDR3 residues: CASSPNPGQGGQPQHF. The CDR3 DNA reads as TGTGCCAGCTCACCAAATCCGGGACAGGGTGGTCAGCCCCAGCATTTT.

The rearrangement uses TRBV6-1 and TRBJ1-5, with D perhaps TRBD1 (5 bases). The CDR3 is made up of 14 amino acids. V lost 4 bases and J lost 0, with 7 bases in between. Germline V gives CDR1 MNHNS, CDR2 SASEGT. The DNA of the CDR3 is TGTGCCAGCAGTGGACAGAATAGCAATCAGCCCCAGCATTTT. Residues: CASSGQNSNQPQHF.

V and J are TRBV5-1 and TRBJ2-5; 9 bases agree with TRBD2. The CDR3 consists of 15 residues. V was pared by 4 bases and J by 2 bases, with 6 bases of the junction left unmatched. Per the germline V gene, CDR1 is SGHRS and CDR2 is YFSETQ. The CDR3 DNA sequence: TGCGCCAGCAGCGGGAGCGGGGGGACTCAAGAGACCCAGTACTTC. It yields the protein CASSGSGGTQETQYF. The variable domain in full, with the rest retrieved from reference TRBV5-1 and TRBJ2-5, is KAGVTQTPRYLIKTRGQQVTLSCSPISGHRSVSWYQQTPGQGLQFLFEYFSETQRNKGNFPGRFSGRQFSNSRSEMNVSTLELGDSALYLCASSGSGGTQETQYFGPGTRLLVL.

This chain uses TRBV21-1 with TRBJ1-6. TRBV21-1 counts as a pseudogene. The CDR3 sequence is 16 residues long. In DNA form, the CDR3 reads TGTGCCAGCAGCAAAGGTAAAGGTCTGAATAATTCACCCCTCCACTTT. It yields the protein CASSKGKGLNNSPLHF.

This chain uses TRBV5-1 with TRBJ1-1; D may be TRBD1 (5 bases). Germline V gene sequence: CDR1 SGHRS, CDR2 YFSETQ. This CDR3 comprises 16 residues. Deletions cut 2 bases from V and 3 bases from J, with 17 bases between. Here the CDR3 reads CASSFGDLSGDTEAFF. CDR3 bases: TGCGCCAGCAGCTTTGGGGACCTCAGCGGAGACACTGAAGCTTTCTTT.

The J gene is TRBJ2-2, the V gene TRBV5-1, with TRBD1 as a possible D gene (6 bases). The V gene's germline CDR1 is SGHRS and CDR2 YFSETQ. The CDR3 covers 19 residues. V was clipped by 0 bases and J by 8 bases, with 26 bases between them. In nucleotides, the CDR3 is TGCGCCAGCAGCTTGGTAAATTCCGCTTGGACAGCGATCGATGGGGAGCTGTTTTTT. Translation gives CASSLVNSAWTAIDGELFF.

The chain is built from TRBV9 and TRBJ2-7; the D is unclear. V shed 0 bases and J shed 3 bases, with 13 bases lying between them. Looked up from germline, CDR1 is SGDLS and CDR2 is YYNGEE. The CDR3 runs 15 residues. The CDR3 nucleotides are TGTGCCAGCAGCGTAGAAGAGAACCTATACTACGAGCAGTACTTC. Its protein is CASSVEENLYYEQYF.

The CDR3 DNA sequence: TGCGCCAGCAGCCATGGACAGGGCGTATTGTTAGGGTATGGCTACACCTTC. This gives the protein CASSHGQGVLLGYGYTF. The chain is built from TRBV5-1 and TRBJ1-2; TRBD1 matches at 8 bases. The CDR3 spans 17 residues. After removal of 4 bases from V and 5 bases from J, the junction contained 16 bases not matched to a gene. The germline V gene has CDR1 SGHRS and CDR2 YFSETQ. Together with reference TRBV5-1 and TRBJ1-2, the CDR3 gives the full variable domain: KAGVTQTPRYLIKTRGQQVTLSCSPISGHRSVSWYQQTPGQGLQFLFEYFSETQRNKGNFPGRFSGRQFSNSRSEMNVSTLELGDSALYLCASSHGQGVLLGYGYTFGSGTRLTVV.

The genes are TRBV2 and TRBJ1-3, with unresolved D. The CDR3 is 13 amino acids. Trimming pared 5 bases from V and 5 bases from J, leaving 10 bases between. Per the germline V gene, CDR1 is SNHLY and CDR2 is FYNNEI. The CDR3 coding sequence is TGTGCCAGCAGTAACGGGTGGAGAAACACCATATATTTT. This codes for CASSNGWRNTIYF.

This clone was picked up one time. The V gene is TRBV2, the J gene TRBJ1-4; D unresolved. The germline gives CDR1 SNHLY, CDR2 FYNNEI. The V end was cut by 7 bases, the J end by 5 bases, with 11 bases between. This CDR3 comprises 13 residues. The CDR3 bases are TGTGCCAGCACCTTCGGAAACAATGAAAAACTGTTTTTT. It yields the protein CASTFGNNEKLFF. Variable domain in full (rest from reference TRBV2 and TRBJ1-4): EPEVTQTPSHQVTQMGQEVILRCVPISNHLYFYWYRQILGQKVEFLVSFYNNEISEKSEIFDDQFSVERPDGSNFTLKIRSTKLEDSAMYFCASTFGNNEKLFFGSGTQLSVL.

The chain carries TRBV6-5 and TRBJ1-5; a weak D match, TRBD1 (5 bases). The V end was cut by 5 bases, the J end by 5 bases, with 10 bases between. The CDR3 loop spans 13 amino acids. Germline V gene lookup returns CDR1 MNHEY and CDR2 SVGAGI. The CDR3, as DNA: TGTGCCAGCAGTATGCAGGGTGATCAGCCCCAGCATTTT. Amino acids: CASSMQGDQPQHF.

CDR3 sequence (DNA): TGTGCCAGCAGCCCGCTAACAGGGGTCTATGGCTACACCTTC. Translated, it gives CASSPLTGVYGYTF. The chain carries TRBV7-9 and TRBJ1-2; TRBD1 matches 7 bases. Germline trimming cut 5 bases from V and 4 bases from J; bases unmatched to any gene: 7. Looked up from germline, CDR1 is SEHNR and CDR2 is FQNEAQ (reference sequence). The CDR3 is made up of 14 amino acids. Combining the CDR3 with reference TRBV7-9 and TRBJ1-2 gives the whole variable domain DTGVSQNPRHKITKRGQNVTFRCDPISEHNRLYWYRQTLGQGPEFLTYFQNEAQLEKSRLLSDRFSAERPKGSFSTLEIQRTEQGDSAMYLCASSPLTGVYGYTFGSGTRLTVV.

As for this clone: This sample includes further DNA sequences coding for the same CDR3. The CDR3 region is CASSRDRGWGQPQHF. CDR3 nucleotides: TGTGCCAGCAGCCGGGACAGGGGGTGGGGTCAGCCCCAGCATTTT. The gene calls are TRBV7-8 and TRBJ1-5, with TRBD1 matching 11 bases. J was trimmed by 6 bases and V by 5 bases; bases with no gene match: 6. CDR3 length: 15 amino acids. Germline CDR1 is SGHVS and CDR2 is FQNEAQ.

The chain links TRBV7-8 to TRBJ2-2; 11 nucleotides align to TRBD2. This CDR3 region has 21 residues. Germline CDR1 and CDR2: SGHVS and FQNEAQ. J gave up 1 base and V 0 bases, and 13 bases lay outside the gene matches. The CDR3: CASSLASSGGAPQQNTGELFF. The CDR3 nucleotides read TGTGCCAGCAGCTTAGCGAGTAGCGGGGGGGCCCCCCAACAGAACACCGGGGAGCTGTTTTTT.

The gene calls are TRBV7-2 and TRBJ1-2; 8 bases are a match to TRBD1. With 2 bases clipped from V and 8 bases from J, the junction kept 10 bases outside the gene matches. In germline, CDR1 is SGHTA, CDR2 FQGNSA. The CDR3 runs 15 residues. CDR3 amino acids: CASSLREDRGRGYTF. DNA of the CDR3: TGTGCCAGCAGCTTAAGGGAAGACAGGGGCCGCGGCTACACCTTC.